The subject of this entry is one T cell receptor beta chain. The entry originates in a study of T cell changes during pregnancy in multiple sclerosis. TCRdb's copy holds only in-frame clones and misses some; the assay was immunoSEQ multiplex PCR. The table records 56,000 or so clones, about 92% of them present only once. This CDR3 has 14 residues. Trimming removed 8 bases at V and 3 bases at J, with 16 bases between. Germline-derived CDR1 and CDR2 are KGHSH and LQKENI. The rearrangement links TRBV18 to TRBJ2-5; tentative D call: TRBD1 (5 bases). The sequence was collected from a female donor with multiple sclerosis, enrolled in a pregnancy study. Sequencing used CD4+ T cells from peripheral blood mononuclear cells, obtained in the third trimester of pregnancy. In nucleotides, the CDR3 is TGTGCCAGCCCCCCCCAGGGATTAGAAGAGACCCAGTACTTC. Translated, it gives CASPPQGLEETQYF. Based on the CDR3 plus reference TRBV18 and TRBJ2-5, the full variable domain is NAGVMQNPRHLVRRRGQEARLRCSPMKGHSHVYWYRQLPEEGLKFMVYLQKENIIDESGMPKERFSAEFPKEGPSILRIQQVVRGDSAAYFCASPPQGLEETQYFGPGTRLLVL.